Each of the 2 T cell receptor beta chains below was sequenced from the same sample in a study of blood T cells in healthy people across ages (dated by TCRdb to the mid-2010s). The library was obtained by 5' RACE. Sequencing was performed on an Illumina HiSeq 2500. A second PCR of roughly 7 to 11 cycles was performed with a sample-barcoded 5' primer and a J-beta primer mix. TCRdb ran its own pipeline on the public reads, namely fastp trimming at Q25 and MiXCR clone calling, and kept in-frame beta chains. Each entry is one CDR3 protein sequence, shown with its most common DNA and genes. Within this sample are approximately 360,000 distinct CDR3 sequences, with about half of them counted one time only. The top ten hold 45% to 55% of the sample. What was sequenced was blood. These receptors came from a man aged 60 to 69 in good health.

In this sample, this clonotype turned up once. The chain has TRBV6-4 and TRBJ2-1, with 8 bases aligning to TRBD2. This CDR3 has 15 residues. With V trimmed by 3 bases and J by 8 bases, 9 bases remained unmatched. Germline loops: CDR1 MRHNA, CDR2 SNTAGT. The CDR3 coding sequence is TGTGCCAGCAGTGATGCGGGGACTAGTAGTCATGAGCAGTTCTTC. Protein sequence: CASSDAGTSSHEQFF.

The V and J genes are TRBV12-3 or TRBV12-4 and TRBJ2-7; 7 nucleotides agree with TRBD1. The CDR3 is 15 amino acids. The trim removed 3 bases at V and 2 bases at J, leaving 7 bases unmatched. The CDR3: CASSFLRGQTYEQYF. The CDR3 DNA reads TGTGCCAGCAGTTTCTTGAGGGGGCAAACCTACGAGCAGTACTTC.